Shown below are 19 T cell receptor beta chains from a single sample sequenced in a study of ipilimumab plus nivolumab after autologous stem cell transplantation. Repertoires were generated with immunoSEQ multiplex PCR, while TCRdb's copy carries only in-frame clones and drops some. Of about 40,000 clones detected, 80% to 95% appear once; the ten largest clones hold over 0.85%. This material consisted of PBMCs, taken in a trial of ipilimumab plus nivolumab as post-transplant consolidation. The receptors were sampled from a male donor with multiple myeloma.

The gene calls are TRBV6-5 and TRBJ1-6; D is unclear. Between the trimmed V and J ends, which lost 6 bases and 8 bases, there was a span of 14 bases. Germline assignment: CDR1 MNHEY and CDR2 SVGAGI. This CDR3 has 14 residues. In nucleotides, the CDR3 is TGTGCCAGCAGGTCCCCAACGCCTCATTCACCCCTCCACTTT. Amino acid sequence: CASRSPTPHSPLHF.

The chain employs TRBV18 and TRBJ2-7; no clear D gene. Trimming removed 3 bases from V and 4 bases from J, with 7 bases in between. Germline V gives CDR1 KGHSH, CDR2 LQKENI. This CDR3 spans 12 amino acids. As DNA, the CDR3 is TGTGCCAGCTCACCGGGCAGGTACGAGCAGTACTTC. Residues: CASSPGRYEQYF.

The V and J genes are TRBV6-1 and TRBJ1-1; 7 bases map to TRBD1. The V segment lost 6 bases and the J segment 4 bases; nucleotides outside the gene matches: 11. The length of the CDR3 is 15 residues. CDR1 is MNHNS, CDR2 SASEGT, per germline. CDR3 loop: CASSQRQGGSTEAFF. DNA of the CDR3: TGTGCCAGCAGCCAAAGACAGGGTGGGAGCACTGAAGCTTTCTTT.

The chain recombines TRBV6-1 with TRBJ1-1; a weak D match, TRBD1 (5 bases). The CDR3 has 13 residues. CDR1 and CDR2 from the germline V gene are MNHNS and SASEGT. Between the trimmed V and J ends, which lost 6 bases and 7 bases, there was a span of 15 bases. The CDR3 DNA reads TGTGCCAGCAGATCTAACGGACAAGTTGAAGCTTTCTTT. It codes for CASRSNGQVEAFF.

CDR3 in amino acids: CASSTRTSGSGEQFF. In DNA, the CDR3 is TGTGCCAGCAGCACCCGGACTAGCGGGAGTGGTGAGCAGTTCTTC. The rearrangement uses TRBV5-4 and TRBJ2-1; 13 bases agree with TRBD2. This CDR3 contains 15 residues. The ends lost 4 bases at V and 9 bases at J; junction bases unmatched: 7. From germline, CDR1 is SGHNT and CDR2 YYREEE (reference sequence).

The chain couples TRBV10-3 to TRBJ1-2; 8 bases line up with TRBD1. CDR3 length: 15 amino acids. V was pared by 6 bases and J by 6 bases, with 12 bases of the junction left unmatched. CDR1 is ENHRY, CDR2 SYGVKD, per germline. The CDR3 here is CAIRTRTGRHDGYTF. In nucleotides, the CDR3 is TGTGCCATCAGAACTCGGACAGGGAGGCATGATGGCTACACCTTC.

This chain links TRBV10-1 with TRBJ1-2; D uncertain. The ends were cut back, 5 bases at V and 4 bases at J, with 8 bases in the middle. The CDR3 consists of 12 residues. The germline gives CDR1 WNHNN, CDR2 SYGVQD (reference sequence). The CDR3 coding sequence is TGCGCCAGCAGTATAGGGATCTATGGCTACACCTTC. Translating gives CASSIGIYGYTF.

This chain uses TRBV15 with TRBJ1-2, with a weak D call TRBD1 (5 bases). V was trimmed by 7 bases and J by 2 bases, leaving 14 bases between them. CDR1 and CDR2 from the germline V gene are LNHNV and YYDKDF (reference sequence). The CDR3 extends over 14 amino acids. The CDR3 region is CATKHPGVNYGYTF. The CDR3 DNA reads as TGTGCCACCAAACACCCGGGGGTAAACTATGGCTACACCTTC.

J is TRBJ2-6 and V is TRBV27; D gene ambiguous. Per the germline V gene, CDR1 is MNHEY and CDR2 is SMNVEV (reference sequence). The CDR3 is 16 residues long. V was cut by 4 bases and J by 1 base, with 11 bases left in between. CDR3 sequence: CASSSLGLSGANVLTF. CDR3 bases: TGTGCCAGCAGTTCCCTTGGCCTTTCTGGGGCCAACGTCCTGACTTTC.

The rearrangement joins TRBV7-2 to TRBJ2-7, with a tentative D call TRBD2 (6 bases). The CDR3 is made up of 13 amino acids. V lost 5 bases, J lost 6 bases, and 14 bases lay in between. Looked up from germline, CDR1 is SGHTA and CDR2 is FQGNSA. The chain's CDR3 is CASSGIRGGEQYF. CDR3 bases: TGTGCCAGCAGCGGAATAAGGGGAGGCGAGCAGTACTTC.

The chain carries TRBV5-4 and TRBJ1-2; 9 nucleotides match TRBD1. V was pared by 0 bases and J by 4 bases, with 1 base of the junction left unmatched. CDR1 and CDR2 from the germline V gene are SGHNT and YYREEE (reference sequence). The CDR3 is 14 amino acids. The CDR3 here is CASSLGQGVYGYTF. Written as DNA, the CDR3 is TGTGCCAGCAGCTTGGGACAGGGGGTCTATGGCTACACCTTC.

This sequence joins TRBV7-8 and TRBJ2-7, with D uncertain. The ends were cut back, 7 bases at V and 1 base at J, with 11 bases in the middle. The germline CDR1 and CDR2 sequences are SGHVS and FQNEAQ. The CDR3 sequence is 13 residues long. DNA for the CDR3: TGTGCCAGCAACGATGACAAGTCCTACGAGCAGTACTTC. It is translated as CASNDDKSYEQYF.

The rearrangement links TRBV16 to TRBJ1-2, with D possibly being TRBD1 (6 bases). Trimming took off 3 bases at V and 1 base at J, with 15 bases between the two ends. Germline loops: CDR1 KGHSY, CDR2 FQNENV. The CDR3 loop spans 16 amino acids. CDR3 DNA sequence: TGTGCCAGCAGCCATCAGGGGCTTGGTGGTAACTATGGCTACACCTTC. It is translated as CASSHQGLGGNYGYTF.

The J gene is TRBJ2-1, the V gene TRBV15, with D possibly matching TRBD2 (5 bases). With 5 bases removed from V and 9 bases from J, the gap between germline ends came to 14 bases. The CDR3 consists of 13 residues. The germline V gene encodes CDR1 LNHNV and CDR2 YYDKDF (reference sequence). The CDR3 DNA reads TGTGCCACCAGCCCTGATCGCGGGCCTGAGCAGTTCTTC. Amino acids: CATSPDRGPEQFF.

This chain connects TRBV9 to TRBJ1-2, with 7 bases aligning to TRBD1. V shed 3 bases and J 1 base; nucleotides not matched to a gene: 18. The CDR3 totals 19 residues. CDR1 is SGDLS, CDR2 YYNGEE, per germline. The CDR3 reads CASSAPTIRGRVDNYGYTF. The CDR3 bases are TGTGCCAGCAGCGCCCCAACGATAAGGGGGCGCGTTGATAACTATGGCTACACCTTC. The full variable domain, rest sourced from reference TRBV9 and TRBJ1-2, is DSGVTQTPKHLITATGQRVTLRCSPRSGDLSVYWYQQSLDQGLQFLIQYYNGEERAKGNILERFSAQQFPDLHSELNLSSLELGDSALYFCASSAPTIRGRVDNYGYTFGSGTRLTVV.

The J gene is TRBJ1-4, the V gene TRBV7-6; 8 bases are shared with TRBD1. V lost 5 bases and J lost 8; bases outside the gene matches: 13. The V gene's germline CDR1 is SGHVS and CDR2 FNYEAQ. The CDR3 is 16 amino acids. CDR3 nucleotide sequence: TGTGCCAGCAGCCAACTCGACAGGGGAGGTGGCGAAAAACTGTTTTTT. Residues: CASSQLDRGGGEKLFF.

This chain uses TRBV9 with TRBJ2-5; 7 bases are a match to TRBD2. V shed 0 bases, J shed 7 bases, and the junction held 6 bases outside the gene matches. The V gene's germline CDR1 is SGDLS and CDR2 YYNGEE. There are 14 residues in the CDR3. In DNA, the CDR3 is TGTGCCAGCAGCGTAGGGGTGGGGAGGGGGACCCAGTACTTC. This sequence encodes CASSVGVGRGTQYF.

This rearrangement joins TRBV4-2 to TRBJ2-7; either TRBD1 or TRBD2 may supply D (5 bases each). V was shortened by 0 bases and J by 2 bases, with 14 bases between the two germline ends. The CDR3 extends over 16 amino acids. CDR1 is LGHNA, CDR2 YNFKEQ, per germline. CDR3 DNA sequence: TGTGCCAGCAGCCAAGACGGGGCCAGCGGCACCTACGAGCAGTACTTC. Translated: CASSQDGASGTYEQYF.

Comment on this clone: The same CDR3 also results from other DNA sequences found in this sample. The V gene is TRBV18, the J gene TRBJ2-5; perhaps D is TRBD1 or TRBD2 (6 bases each). Trimming stripped 0 bases from V and 3 bases from J, with 14 bases between. This CDR3 comprises 16 residues. Germline V gene sequence: CDR1 KGHSH, CDR2 LQKENI. The CDR3 reads CASSPPGGGPEETQYF. CDR3 DNA: TGTGCCAGCTCACCACCTGGAGGGGGGCCCGAAGAGACCCAGTACTTC.